This passage covers 9 T cell receptor beta chains from one sample sequenced in a study of shared clonotypes between healthy human individuals. Some clones are missing from TCRdb's copy, which holds only in-frame ones; the method was immunoSEQ multiplex PCR. The sample lists 2 million to 3 million clones, approximately 93% seen once, with about 0.39% in the top ten. Sequenced material: naive CD4+ T cells from PBMCs. Indicated subset: CD45RA+ positively selected. Every receptor here comes from a man younger than 35 in good health. Some clones in this sample may be carry-over from other donors' samples.

The rearrangement links TRBV7-2 to TRBJ2-5; the D gene is possibly TRBD1 (5 bases). Germline-derived CDR1 and CDR2 are SGHTA and FQGNSA. This CDR3 is 13 amino acids long. V was trimmed by 2 bases and J by 4 bases, leaving 8 bases between them. CDR3 in amino acids: CASSLKTAETQYF. For the CDR3, the DNA is TGTGCCAGCAGCTTAAAGACAGCAGAGACCCAGTACTTC.

The genes are TRBV14 and TRBJ2-3; maybe TRBD2 (5 bases). Germline loops: CDR1 SGHDN, CDR2 FVKESK. The CDR3 contains 17 residues. Between the trimmed V and J ends, which lost 1 base and 4 bases, there was a span of 18 bases. DNA of the CDR3: TGTGCCAGCAGCCAAGTCTATAGCGCACAAAGGGCAGATACGCAGTATTTT. Protein sequence: CASSQVYSAQRADTQYF.

CDR3: CATSRDNRGANEQFF. The CDR3 bases are TGTGCCACCAGCAGAGACAATCGGGGGGCCAATGAGCAGTTCTTC. The chain couples TRBV15 to TRBJ2-1; tentatively, D is TRBD2 (7 bases). The germline gives CDR1 LNHNV, CDR2 YYDKDF (reference sequence). This CDR3 has 15 amino acids. V lost 0 bases and J lost 6, with 12 bases in between.

This chain uses TRBV5-1 with TRBJ2-3; 7 nucleotides align to TRBD1. V lost 5 bases to trimming and J lost 8 bases; unmatched junction nucleotides: 17. CDR3 length: 16 residues. In germline, CDR1 is SGHRS, CDR2 YFSETQ. CDR3: CASSSDRAINSGTQYF. CDR3 DNA sequence: TGCGCCAGCAGTTCCGACAGGGCCATAAATTCGGGTACGCAGTATTTT.

The CDR3 bases are TGTGCCAGCAGCGGGTGGCGGTACGAGCAGTACTTC. Protein sequence: CASSGWRYEQYF. The V call is TRBV11-2, the J call TRBJ2-7; D gene uncertain. V lost 5 bases to trimming and J lost 4 bases, with 9 bases between them. CDR3 length: 12 residues. In germline, CDR1 is SGHAT, CDR2 FQNNGV.

The chain couples TRBV5-1 to TRBJ2-1, with a tentative D call TRBD2 (5 bases). Germline V gene lookup returns CDR1 SGHRS and CDR2 YFSETQ. CDR3 length: 15 amino acids. Between the trimmed V and J ends, which lost 4 bases and 1 base, there was a span of 12 bases. As DNA, the CDR3 is TGCGCCAGCAGCGCGGCGGGCCGTTCCTACAATGAGCAGTTCTTC. Translating it yields CASSAAGRSYNEQFF.

This chain connects TRBV4-3 to TRBJ1-4; D unresolved. The V and J ends lost 6 bases and 3 bases respectively, with 17 bases between them. CDR3 length: 16 amino acids. Germline CDR1 reads LGHNA; CDR2 reads YSLEER. The CDR3 here is CASSPRIPGPNEKLFF. As DNA, the CDR3 is TGCGCCAGCAGTCCCCGGATTCCCGGACCTAATGAAAAACTGTTTTTT.

The J gene is TRBJ2-7, the V gene TRBV28; TRBD2 aligns across 7 bases. The CDR3 sequence is 14 residues long. Germline trimming cut 8 bases from V and 6 bases from J; bases unmatched to any gene: 13. CDR1 MDHEN and CDR2 SYDVKM come from the germline V gene. CDR3 in DNA: TGTGCCAGCTTCGAACGTTACCGGGAGGCCGAGCAGTACTTC. Amino acid sequence: CASFERYREAEQYF.

The chain uses TRBV15 and TRBJ2-3; 8 bases line up with TRBD2. The V gene end was trimmed by 0 bases and the J gene end by 5 bases; junction bases not matched to a gene: 4. Germline CDR1 reads LNHNV; CDR2 reads YYDKDF (reference sequence). CDR3 length equals 15 residues. The CDR3, as DNA: TGTGCCACCAGCAGAGAAGGGCTAGCGGGAGATACGCAGTATTTT. This translates into CATSREGLAGDTQYF.